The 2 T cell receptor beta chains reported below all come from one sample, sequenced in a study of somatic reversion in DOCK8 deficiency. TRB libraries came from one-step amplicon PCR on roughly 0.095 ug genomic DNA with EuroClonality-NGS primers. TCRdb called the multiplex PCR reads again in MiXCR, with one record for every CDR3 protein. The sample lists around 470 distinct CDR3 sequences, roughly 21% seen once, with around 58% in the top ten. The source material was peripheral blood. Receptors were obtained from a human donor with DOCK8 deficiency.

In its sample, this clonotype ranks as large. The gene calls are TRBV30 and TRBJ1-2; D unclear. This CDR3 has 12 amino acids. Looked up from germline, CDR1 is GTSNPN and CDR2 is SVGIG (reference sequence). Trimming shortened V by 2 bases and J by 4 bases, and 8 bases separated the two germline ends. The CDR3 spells CAWSLGVYGYTF. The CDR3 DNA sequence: TGTGCCTGGAGTCTTGGCGTCTATGGCTACACCTTC.

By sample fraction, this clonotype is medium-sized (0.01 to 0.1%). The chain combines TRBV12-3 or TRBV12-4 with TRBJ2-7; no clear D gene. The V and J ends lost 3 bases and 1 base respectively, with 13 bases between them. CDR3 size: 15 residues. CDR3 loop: CASSLSLGFSYEQYF. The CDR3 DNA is TGTGCCAGCAGTTTGTCCCTAGGGTTTTCCTACGAGCAGTACTTC.